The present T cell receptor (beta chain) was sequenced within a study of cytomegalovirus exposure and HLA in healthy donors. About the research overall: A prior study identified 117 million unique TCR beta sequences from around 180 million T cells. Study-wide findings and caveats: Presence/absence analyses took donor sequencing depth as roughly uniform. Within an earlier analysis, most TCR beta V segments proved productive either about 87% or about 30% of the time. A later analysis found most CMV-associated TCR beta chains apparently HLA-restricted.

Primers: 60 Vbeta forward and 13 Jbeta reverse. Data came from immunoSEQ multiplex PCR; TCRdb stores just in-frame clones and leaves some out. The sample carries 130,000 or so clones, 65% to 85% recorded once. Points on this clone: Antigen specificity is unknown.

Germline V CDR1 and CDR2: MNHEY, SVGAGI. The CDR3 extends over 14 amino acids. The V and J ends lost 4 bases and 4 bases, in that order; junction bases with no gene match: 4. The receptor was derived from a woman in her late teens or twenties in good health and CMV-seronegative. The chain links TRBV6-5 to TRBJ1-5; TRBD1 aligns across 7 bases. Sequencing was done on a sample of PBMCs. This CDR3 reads CASSSGQSNQPQHF. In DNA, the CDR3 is TGTGCCAGCAGTTCGGGACAGTCAAATCAGCCCCAGCATTTT.